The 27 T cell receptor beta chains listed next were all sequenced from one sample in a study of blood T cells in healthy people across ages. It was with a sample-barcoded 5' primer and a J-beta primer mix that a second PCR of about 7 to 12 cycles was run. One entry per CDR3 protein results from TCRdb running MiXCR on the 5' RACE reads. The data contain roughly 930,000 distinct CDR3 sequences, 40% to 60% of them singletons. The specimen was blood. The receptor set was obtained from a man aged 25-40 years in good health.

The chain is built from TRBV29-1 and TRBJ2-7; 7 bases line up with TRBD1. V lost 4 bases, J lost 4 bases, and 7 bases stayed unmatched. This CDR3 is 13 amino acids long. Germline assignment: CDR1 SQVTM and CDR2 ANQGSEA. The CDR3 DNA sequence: TGCAGCGTTGTTTTCAGGGGGACATACGAGCAGTACTTC. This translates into CSVVFRGTYEQYF.

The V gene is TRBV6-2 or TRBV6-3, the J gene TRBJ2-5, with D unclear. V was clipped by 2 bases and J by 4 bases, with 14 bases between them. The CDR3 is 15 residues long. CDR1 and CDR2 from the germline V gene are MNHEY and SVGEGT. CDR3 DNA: TGTGCCAGCAGTTACGAATCGTCTTGGGGAGAGACCCAGTACTTC. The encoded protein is CASSYESSWGETQYF.

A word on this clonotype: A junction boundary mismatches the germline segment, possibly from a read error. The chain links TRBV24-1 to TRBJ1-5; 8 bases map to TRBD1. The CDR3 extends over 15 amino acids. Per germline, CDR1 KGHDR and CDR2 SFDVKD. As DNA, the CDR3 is TGTGCCACCAGTGGCAGGGGGCTCGACAATCAGCCCCGGCATTTT. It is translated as CATSGRGLDNQPRHF.

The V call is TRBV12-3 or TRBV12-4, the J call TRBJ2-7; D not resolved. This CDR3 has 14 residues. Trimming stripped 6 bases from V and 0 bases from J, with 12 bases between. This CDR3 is CASSPFLGSYEQYF. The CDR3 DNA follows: TGTGCCAGCAGCCCGTTCCTGGGCTCCTACGAGCAGTACTTC.

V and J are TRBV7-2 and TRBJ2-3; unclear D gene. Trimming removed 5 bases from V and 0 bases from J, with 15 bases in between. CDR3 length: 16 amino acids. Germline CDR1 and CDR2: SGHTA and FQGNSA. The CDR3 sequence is CASSNPRLLSTDTQYF. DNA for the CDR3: TGTGCCAGCAGCAACCCTCGATTGCTGAGCACAGATACGCAGTATTTT.

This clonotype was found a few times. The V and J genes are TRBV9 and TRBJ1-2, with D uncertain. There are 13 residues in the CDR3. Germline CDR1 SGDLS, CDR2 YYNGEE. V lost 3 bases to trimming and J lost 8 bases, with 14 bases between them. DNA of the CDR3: TGTGCCAGCAGCGCACCGGGCCTATACGGCTACACCTTC. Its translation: CASSAPGLYGYTF. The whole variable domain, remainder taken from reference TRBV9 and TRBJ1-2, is DSGVTQTPKHLITATGQRVTLRCSPRSGDLSVYWYQQSLDQGLQFLIQYYNGEERAKGNILERFSAQQFPDLHSELNLSSLELGDSALYFCASSAPGLYGYTFGSGTRLTVV.

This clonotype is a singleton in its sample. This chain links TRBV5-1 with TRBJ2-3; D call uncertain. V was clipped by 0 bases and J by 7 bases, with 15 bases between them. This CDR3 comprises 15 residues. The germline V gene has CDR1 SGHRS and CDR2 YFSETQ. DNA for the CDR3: TGCGCCAGCAGCTTGGGGGGAACCAATACCAATACGCAGTATTTT. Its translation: CASSLGGTNTNTQYF.

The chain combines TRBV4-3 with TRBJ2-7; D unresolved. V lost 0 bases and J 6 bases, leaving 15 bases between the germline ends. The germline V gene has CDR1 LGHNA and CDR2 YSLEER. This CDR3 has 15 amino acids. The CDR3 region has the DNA TGCGCCAGCAGCCAAGATAGGAACGAAGCCTCCGAGCAGTACTTC. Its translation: CASSQDRNEASEQYF.

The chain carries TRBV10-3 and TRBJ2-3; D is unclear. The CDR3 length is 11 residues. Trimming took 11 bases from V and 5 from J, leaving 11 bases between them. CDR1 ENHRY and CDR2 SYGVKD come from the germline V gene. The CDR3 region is CAASSGDTQYF. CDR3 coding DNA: TGTGCCGCATCCTCGGGAGATACGCAGTATTTT.

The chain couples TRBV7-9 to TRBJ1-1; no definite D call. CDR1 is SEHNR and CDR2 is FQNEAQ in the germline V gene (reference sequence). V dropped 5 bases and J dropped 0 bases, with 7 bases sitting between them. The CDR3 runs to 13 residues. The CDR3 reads CASSLQLNTEAFF. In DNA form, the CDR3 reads TGTGCCAGCAGCCTACAGCTGAACACTGAAGCTTTCTTT. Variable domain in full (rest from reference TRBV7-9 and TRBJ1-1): DTGVSQNPRHKITKRGQNVTFRCDPISEHNRLYWYRQTLGQGPEFLTYFQNEAQLEKSRLLSDRFSAERPKGSFSTLEIQRTEQGDSAMYLCASSLQLNTEAFFGQGTRLTVV.

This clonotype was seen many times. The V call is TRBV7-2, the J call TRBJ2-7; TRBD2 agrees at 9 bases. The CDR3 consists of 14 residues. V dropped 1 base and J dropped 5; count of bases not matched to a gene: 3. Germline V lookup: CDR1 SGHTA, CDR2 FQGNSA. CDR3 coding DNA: TGTGCCAGCAGCTTAGAAGCGGGGGGCCACGAGCAGTACTTC. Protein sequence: CASSLEAGGHEQYF. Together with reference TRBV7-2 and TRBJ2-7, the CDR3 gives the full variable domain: GAGVSQSPSNKVTEKGKDVELRCDPISGHTALYWYRQSLGQGLEFLIYFQGNSAPDKSGLPSDRFSAERTGGSVSTLTIQRTQQEDSAVYLCASSLEAGGHEQYFGPGTRLTVT.

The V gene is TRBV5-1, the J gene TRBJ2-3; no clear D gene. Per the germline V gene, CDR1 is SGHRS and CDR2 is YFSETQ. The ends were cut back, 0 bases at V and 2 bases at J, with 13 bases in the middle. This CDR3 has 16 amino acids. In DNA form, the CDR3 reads TGCGCCAGCAGCTTGGCCAGGCGTCCAGACACAGATACGCAGTATTTT. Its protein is CASSLARRPDTDTQYF. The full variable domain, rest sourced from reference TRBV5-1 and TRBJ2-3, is KAGVTQTPRYLIKTRGQQVTLSCSPISGHRSVSWYQQTPGQGLQFLFEYFSETQRNKGNFPGRFSGRQFSNSRSEMNVSTLELGDSALYLCASSLARRPDTDTQYFGPGTRLTVL.

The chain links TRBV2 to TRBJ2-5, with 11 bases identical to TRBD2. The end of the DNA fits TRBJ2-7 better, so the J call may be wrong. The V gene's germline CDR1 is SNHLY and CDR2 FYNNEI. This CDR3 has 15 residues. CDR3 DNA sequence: TGTGCCAGCAGTGAAACTAGCGGGAGAGATTACGAGCAGTACTTC. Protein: CASSETSGRDYEQYF.

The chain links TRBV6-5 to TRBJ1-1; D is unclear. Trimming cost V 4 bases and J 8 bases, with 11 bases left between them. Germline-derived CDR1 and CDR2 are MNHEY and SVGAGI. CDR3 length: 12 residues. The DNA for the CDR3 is TGTGCCAGCAGTTTTGGGAGAGGAGAAGCTTTCTTT. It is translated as CASSFGRGEAFF.

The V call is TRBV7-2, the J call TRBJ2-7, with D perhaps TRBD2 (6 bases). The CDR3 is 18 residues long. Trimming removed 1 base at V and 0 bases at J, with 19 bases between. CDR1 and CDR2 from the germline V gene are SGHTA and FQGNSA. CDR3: CASSLGWRGKGASYEQYF. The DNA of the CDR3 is TGTGCCAGCAGCTTAGGGTGGAGGGGTAAGGGCGCCTCCTACGAGCAGTACTTC.

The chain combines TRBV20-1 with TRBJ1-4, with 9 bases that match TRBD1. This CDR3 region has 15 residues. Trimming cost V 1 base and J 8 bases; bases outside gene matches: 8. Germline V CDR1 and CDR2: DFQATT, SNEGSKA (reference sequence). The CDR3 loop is CSARGLRDRVEKLFF. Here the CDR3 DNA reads TGCAGTGCTAGAGGGCTGCGGGACAGGGTCGAAAAACTGTTTTTT.

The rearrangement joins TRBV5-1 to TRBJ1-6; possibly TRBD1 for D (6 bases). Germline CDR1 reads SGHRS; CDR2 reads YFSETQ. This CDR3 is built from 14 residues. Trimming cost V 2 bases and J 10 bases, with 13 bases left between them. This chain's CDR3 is CASSFQGSGSPLHF. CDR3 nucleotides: TGCGCCAGCAGCTTCCAGGGGTCGGGATCACCCCTCCACTTT. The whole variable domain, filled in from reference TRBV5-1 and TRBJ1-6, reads KAGVTQTPRYLIKTRGQQVTLSCSPISGHRSVSWYQQTPGQGLQFLFEYFSETQRNKGNFPGRFSGRQFSNSRSEMNVSTLELGDSALYLCASSFQGSGSPLHFGNGTRLTVT.

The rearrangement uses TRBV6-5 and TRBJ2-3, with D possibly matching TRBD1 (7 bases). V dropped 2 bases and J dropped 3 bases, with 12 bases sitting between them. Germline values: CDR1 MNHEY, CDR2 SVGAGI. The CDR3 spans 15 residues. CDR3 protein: CASSYPTGRTDTQYF. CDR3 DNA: TGTGCCAGCAGTTACCCGACAGGGAGGACAGATACGCAGTATTTT.

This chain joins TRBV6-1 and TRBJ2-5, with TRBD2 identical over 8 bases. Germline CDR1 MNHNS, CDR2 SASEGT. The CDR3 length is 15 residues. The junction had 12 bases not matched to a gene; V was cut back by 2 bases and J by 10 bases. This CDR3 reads CASSESGGPGIGQYF. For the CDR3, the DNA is TGTGCCAGCAGTGAAAGCGGGGGCCCCGGTATTGGCCAGTACTTC.

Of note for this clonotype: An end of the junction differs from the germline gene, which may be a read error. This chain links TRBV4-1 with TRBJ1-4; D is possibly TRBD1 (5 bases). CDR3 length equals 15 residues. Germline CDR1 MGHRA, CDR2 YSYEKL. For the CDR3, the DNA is TGCGCCAGCAGTCAAGGGAACAGGCTAAATGAAAAACTGTTTTTT. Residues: CASSQGNRLNEKLFF.

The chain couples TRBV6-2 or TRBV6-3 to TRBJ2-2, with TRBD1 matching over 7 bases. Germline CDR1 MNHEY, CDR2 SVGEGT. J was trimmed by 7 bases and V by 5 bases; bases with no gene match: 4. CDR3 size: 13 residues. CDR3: CASSNRGFGELFF. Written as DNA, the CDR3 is TGTGCCAGCAGTAACAGGGGTTTCGGGGAGCTGTTTTTT.

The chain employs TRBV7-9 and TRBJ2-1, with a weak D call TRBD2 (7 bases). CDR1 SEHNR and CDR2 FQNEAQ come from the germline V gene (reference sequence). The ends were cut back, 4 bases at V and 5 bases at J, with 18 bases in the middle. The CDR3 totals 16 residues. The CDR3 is CASSSTWGGIDNEQFF. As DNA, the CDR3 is TGTGCCAGCAGCTCCACTTGGGGGGGCATTGACAATGAGCAGTTCTTC. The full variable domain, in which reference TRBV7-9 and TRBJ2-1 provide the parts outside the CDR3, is DTGVSQNPRHKITKRGQNVTFRCDPISEHNRLYWYRQTLGQGPEFLTYFQNEAQLEKSRLLSDRFSAERPKGSFSTLEIQRTEQGDSAMYLCASSSTWGGIDNEQFFGPGTRLTVL.

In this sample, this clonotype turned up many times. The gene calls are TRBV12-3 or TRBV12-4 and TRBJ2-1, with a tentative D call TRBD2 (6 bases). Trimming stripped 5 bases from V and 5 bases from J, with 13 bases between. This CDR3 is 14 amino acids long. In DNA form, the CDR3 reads TGTGCCAGCAGTCCGACGGGACTTAACAATGAGCAGTTCTTC. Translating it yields CASSPTGLNNEQFF.

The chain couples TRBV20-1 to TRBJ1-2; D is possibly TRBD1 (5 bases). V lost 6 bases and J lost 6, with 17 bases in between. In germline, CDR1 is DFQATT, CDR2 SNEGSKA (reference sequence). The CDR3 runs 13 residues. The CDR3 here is CSADSFWGDGYTF. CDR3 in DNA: TGCAGTGCCGATTCTTTCTGGGGGGATGGCTACACCTTC.

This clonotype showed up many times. The CDR3 here is CASSSGLAGLTDTQYF. CDR3 DNA sequence: TGTGCCAGCAGCTCGGGACTAGCGGGACTCACAGATACGCAGTATTTT. The chain is built from TRBV9 and TRBJ2-3; 13 bases agree with TRBD2. CDR3 length: 16 residues. V lost 4 bases, J lost 2 bases, and 4 bases stayed unmatched. Germline values: CDR1 SGDLS, CDR2 YYNGEE. The full variable domain, with the rest looked up from reference TRBV9 and TRBJ2-3, is DSGVTQTPKHLITATGQRVTLRCSPRSGDLSVYWYQQSLDQGLQFLIQYYNGEERAKGNILERFSAQQFPDLHSELNLSSLELGDSALYFCASSSGLAGLTDTQYFGPGTRLTVL.

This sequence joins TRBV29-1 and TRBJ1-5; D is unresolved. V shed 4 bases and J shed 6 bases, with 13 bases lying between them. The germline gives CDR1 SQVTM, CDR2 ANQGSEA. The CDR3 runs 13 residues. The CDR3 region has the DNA TGCAGCGTTGCCCAAGGCTCTCGTCAGCCCCAGCATTTT. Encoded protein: CSVAQGSRQPQHF. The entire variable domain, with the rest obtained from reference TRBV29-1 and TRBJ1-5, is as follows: SAVISQKPSRDICQRGTSLTIQCQVDSQVTMMFWYRQQPGQSLTLIATANQGSEATYESGFVIDKFPISRPNLTFSTLTVSNMSPEDSSIYLCSVAQGSRQPQHFGDGTRLSIL.

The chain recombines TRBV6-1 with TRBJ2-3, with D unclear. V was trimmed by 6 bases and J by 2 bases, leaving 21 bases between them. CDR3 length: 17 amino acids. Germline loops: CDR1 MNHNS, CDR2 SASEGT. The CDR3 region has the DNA TGTGCCAGCAGCAAACTTACGCTAGTTACCCTCACAGATACGCAGTATTTT. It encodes CASSKLTLVTLTDTQYF.